What follows are 2 T cell receptor beta chains derived from one specimen sequenced in a study of identical twins. TCRdb used MiXCR to reprocess the 5' RACE reads, holding one entry per CDR3 protein. The sample gives about 240,000 distinct CDR3 sequences, more than 9% of which show up once; 8% to 10% is in the top ten. The material sequenced was memory T cells sorted from blood. These receptors originate from a man aged 45 to 65 in good health.

The chain combines TRBV7-9 with TRBJ2-5, with 8 bases lining up with TRBD1. The junction had 4 bases not matched to a gene; V was cut back by 4 bases and J by 6 bases. CDR1 and CDR2 (germline): SEHNR, FQNEAQ (reference sequence). The CDR3 totals 13 residues. The CDR3 DNA reads TGTGCCAGCAGCTCACGGGACAGGAAGACCCAGTACTTC. Translation gives CASSSRDRKTQYF.

This rearrangement joins TRBV18 to TRBJ2-7; a weak D match, TRBD1 (5 bases). V was trimmed by 2 bases and J by 4 bases, leaving 12 bases between them. The CDR3 has 14 amino acids. CDR1 and CDR2 (germline): KGHSH, LQKENI. The CDR3 DNA reads as TGTGCCAGCTCACCAAATCAGAAGGGGTACGAGCAGTACTTC. Encoded protein: CASSPNQKGYEQYF.